The following is a TCR beta chain sequence with its context. Its antigen remains unidentified. Trimming removed 6 bases at V and 1 base at J, with 12 bases between. The CDR3 runs 14 residues. In germline, CDR1 is SNHLY, CDR2 FYNNEI. These data are taken from a study of blood T cells in healthy people across ages. Notes on the study in general: A greater number of naive CD4+ cells and higher diversity distinguished long-lived donors from aged donors.

A J-beta primer mix and a sample-barcoded 5' primer were used in a second PCR of roughly 7 to 12 cycles. TCRdb used MiXCR to reprocess the 5' RACE reads, holding one entry per CDR3 protein. The table records 750,000 or so distinct CDR3 sequences, about 25% of them present only once. This same sample was also taken into another study, of T cells of mothers and their children. This second study says: Reads recorded for TCR beta CDR3 numbered over 8.5 million per mother and around 3 million per child.

This receptor was taken from a boy aged 10-17 years in good health. The sample consisted of blood. The rearrangement uses TRBV2 and TRBJ1-2, with unresolved D. The CDR3 reads CASRHPDINYGYTF. The CDR3 DNA is TGTGCCAGCAGGCATCCCGATATTAACTATGGCTACACCTTC.